Given below is one T cell receptor beta chain in context. This clonotype is characterized as large (0.1 to 1%). Its antigen remains unidentified. One base away there is no much larger clone; base qualities are not given. The data are from a study. Sequencing relied on an Illumina MiSeq. Starting from the raw public reads, TCRdb applied fastp trimming at Q25, assembled clones with MiXCR and retained in-frame beta chains. A single entry per CDR3 protein holds the most common genes and DNA from its merged rows. Counted in this sample were approximately 4,500 distinct CDR3 sequences; 7% to 10% of them appeared once. The biggest ten clones account for roughly 8.7% of the sample. The germline V gene encodes CDR1 LGHDT and CDR2 YNNKEL (reference sequence). The CDR3 starts with the cysteine, ends with the phenylalanine, and has 15 residues. Only the CDR3 portion is preserved as DNA: 45 bases, with reading frame beginning at the first base. Clipping removes 1 base from V and 4 bases from J, with 4 as the unmatched junction base count.

The TCR was taken from a human donor with rheumatoid arthritis. The specimen was CD4+ T cells from synovial fluid. The rearranged chain carries TRBV3-1 and TRBJ2-7; 10 bases in the junction line up with TRBD2. CDR3 protein: CASSQGLAGVYEQYF. The nucleotide sequence is TGTGCCAGCAGCCAAGGCCTAGCGGGAGTATACGAGCAGTACTTC.